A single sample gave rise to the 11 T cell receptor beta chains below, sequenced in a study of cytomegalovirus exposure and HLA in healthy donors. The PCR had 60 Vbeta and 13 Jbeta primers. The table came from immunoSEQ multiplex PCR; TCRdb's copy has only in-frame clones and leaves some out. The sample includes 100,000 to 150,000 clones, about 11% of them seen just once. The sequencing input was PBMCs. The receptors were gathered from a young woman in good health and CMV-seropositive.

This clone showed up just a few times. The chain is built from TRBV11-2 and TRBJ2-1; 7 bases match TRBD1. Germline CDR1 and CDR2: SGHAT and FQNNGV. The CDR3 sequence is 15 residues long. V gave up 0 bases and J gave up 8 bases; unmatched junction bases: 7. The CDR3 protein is CASSLESKGGYEQFF. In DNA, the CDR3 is TGTGCCAGCAGCTTAGAGAGCAAAGGGGGCTATGAGCAGTTCTTC.

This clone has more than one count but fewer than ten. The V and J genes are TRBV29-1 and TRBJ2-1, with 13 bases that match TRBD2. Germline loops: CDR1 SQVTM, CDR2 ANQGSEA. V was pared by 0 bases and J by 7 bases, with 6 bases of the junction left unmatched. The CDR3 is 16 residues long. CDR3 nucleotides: TGCAGCGTTGAAGATTGGACTAGCGGGAGTATAAATGAGCAGTTCTTC. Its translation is CSVEDWTSGSINEQFF.

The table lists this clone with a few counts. CDR3 sequence reads: CAVERFSGNTIYF. The CDR3 DNA follows: TGTGCCGTGGAGCGGTTCTCTGGAAACACCATATATTTT. This chain links TRBV30 with TRBJ1-3; D not resolved. Trimming removed 8 bases at V and 0 bases at J, with 11 bases between. Germline-derived CDR1 and CDR2 are GTSNPN and SVGIG (reference sequence). The CDR3 contains 13 residues. Filled out from reference TRBV30 and TRBJ1-3, the complete variable domain reads SQTIHQWPATLVQPVGSPLSLECTVEGTSNPNLYWYRQAAGRGLQLLFYSVGIGQISSEVPQNLSASRPQDRQFILSSKKLLLSDSGFYLCAVERFSGNTIYFGEGSWLTVV.

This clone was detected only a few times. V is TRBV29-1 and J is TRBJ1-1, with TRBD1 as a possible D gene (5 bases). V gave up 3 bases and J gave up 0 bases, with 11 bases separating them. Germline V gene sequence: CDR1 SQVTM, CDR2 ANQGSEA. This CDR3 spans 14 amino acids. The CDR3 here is CSVDRQNMNTEAFF. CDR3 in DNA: TGCAGCGTTGATAGACAGAACATGAACACTGAAGCTTTCTTT.

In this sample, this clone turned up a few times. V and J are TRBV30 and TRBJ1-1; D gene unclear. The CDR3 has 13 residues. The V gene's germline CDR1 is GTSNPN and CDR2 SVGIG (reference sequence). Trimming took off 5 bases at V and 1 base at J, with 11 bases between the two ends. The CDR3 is CAWALTGNTEAFF. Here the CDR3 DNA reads TGTGCCTGGGCCCTGACTGGGAACACTGAAGCTTTCTTT.

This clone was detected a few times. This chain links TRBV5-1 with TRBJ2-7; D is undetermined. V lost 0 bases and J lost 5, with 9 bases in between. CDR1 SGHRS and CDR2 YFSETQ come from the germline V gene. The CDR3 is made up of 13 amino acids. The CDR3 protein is CASSLAVANEQYV. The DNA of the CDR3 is TGCGCCAGCAGCTTGGCGGTAGCCAACGAGCAGTACGTC.

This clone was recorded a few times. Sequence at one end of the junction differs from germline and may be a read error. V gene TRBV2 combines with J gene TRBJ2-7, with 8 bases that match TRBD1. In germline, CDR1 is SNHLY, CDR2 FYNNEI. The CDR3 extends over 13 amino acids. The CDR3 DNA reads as TGTGCCAGCTGCCGGGACAGGTCCTCCGAGCAGTACTTC. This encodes CASCRDRSSEQYF.

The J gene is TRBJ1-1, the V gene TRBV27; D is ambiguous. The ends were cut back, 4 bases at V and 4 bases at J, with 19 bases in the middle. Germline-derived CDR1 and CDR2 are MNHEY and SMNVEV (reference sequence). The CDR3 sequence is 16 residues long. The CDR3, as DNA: TGTGCCAGCAGTTCAATCCTTGGGCCCGAAGGCACTGAAGCTTTCTTT. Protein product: CASSSILGPEGTEAFF.

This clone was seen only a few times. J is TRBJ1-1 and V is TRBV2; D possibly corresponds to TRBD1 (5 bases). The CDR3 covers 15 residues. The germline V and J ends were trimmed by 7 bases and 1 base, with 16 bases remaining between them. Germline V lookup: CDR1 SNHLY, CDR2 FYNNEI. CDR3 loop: CASTEGWRGNTEAFF. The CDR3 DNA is TGTGCCAGCACCGAGGGCTGGAGGGGGAACACTGAAGCTTTCTTT.

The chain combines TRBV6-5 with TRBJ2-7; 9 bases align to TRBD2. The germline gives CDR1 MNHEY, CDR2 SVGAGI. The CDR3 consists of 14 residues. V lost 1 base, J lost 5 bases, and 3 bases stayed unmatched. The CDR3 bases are TGTGCCAGCAGTTACTTGAGCGGGAGGAACGAGCAGTACTTC. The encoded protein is CASSYLSGRNEQYF.

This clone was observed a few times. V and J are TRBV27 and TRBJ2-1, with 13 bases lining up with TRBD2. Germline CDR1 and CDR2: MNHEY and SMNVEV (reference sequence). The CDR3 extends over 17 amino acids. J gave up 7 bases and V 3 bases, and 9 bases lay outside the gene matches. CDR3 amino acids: CASSFGLAGESKNEQFF. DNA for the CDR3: TGTGCCAGCAGTTTCGGACTAGCGGGAGAGTCAAAAAATGAGCAGTTCTTC.